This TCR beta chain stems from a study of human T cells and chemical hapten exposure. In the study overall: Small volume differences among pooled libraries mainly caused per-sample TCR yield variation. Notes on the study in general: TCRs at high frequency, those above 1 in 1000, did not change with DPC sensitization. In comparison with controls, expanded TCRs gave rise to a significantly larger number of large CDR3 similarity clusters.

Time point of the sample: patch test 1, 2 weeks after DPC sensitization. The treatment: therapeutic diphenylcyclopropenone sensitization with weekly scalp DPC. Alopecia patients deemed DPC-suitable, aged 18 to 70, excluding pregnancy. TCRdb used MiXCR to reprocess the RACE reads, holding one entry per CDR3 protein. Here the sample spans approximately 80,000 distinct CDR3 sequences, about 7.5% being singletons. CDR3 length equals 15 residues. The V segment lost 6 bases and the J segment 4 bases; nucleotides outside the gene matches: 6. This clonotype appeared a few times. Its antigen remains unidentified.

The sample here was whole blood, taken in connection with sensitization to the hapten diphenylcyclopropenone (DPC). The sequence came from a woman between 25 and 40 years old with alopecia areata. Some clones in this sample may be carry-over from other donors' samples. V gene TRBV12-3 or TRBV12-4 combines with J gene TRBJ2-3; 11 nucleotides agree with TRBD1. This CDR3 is CASSRTGGSADTQYF. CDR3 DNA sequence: TGTGCCAGCAGCCGGACAGGGGGCTCAGCAGATACGCAGTATTTT.